This entry features one T cell receptor beta chain sequence. What it binds is not known. The sample is drawn from a study of cytomegalovirus exposure and HLA in healthy donors. Notes on the study in general: Some V segments could not be told apart, so they were left out, TRBV6-2 and TRBV6-3 among them. In a later analysis, TCR beta V- and J-gene trimming was associated with a missense DCLRE1C variant.

The PCR made use of 60 Vbeta and 13 Jbeta primers. The data were produced by immunoSEQ multiplex PCR, yet TCRdb's version contains in-frame clones alone and is incomplete. The repertoire holds more than 100,000 clones, with roughly four fifths as singletons. Germline CDR1 and CDR2: SEHNR and FQNEAQ (reference sequence). V was pared by 5 bases and J by 0 bases, with 19 bases between. This CDR3 contains 17 residues. The sequence was collected from a woman in her twenties or thirties in good health and CMV-seropositive. The sequenced sample was PBMCs. V and J are TRBV7-9 and TRBJ1-1; TRBD1 might be the D (6 bases). In DNA, the CDR3 is TGTGCCAGCAGCCCACAGAGAGGGGGATCCCTGAACACTGAAGCTTTCTTT. This translates into CASSPQRGGSLNTEAFF.